A selection of T cell receptor beta chains follows, all from one sample in a study of shared clonotypes between healthy human individuals. Here immunoSEQ multiplex PCR was the method, and the copy in TCRdb shows in-frame clones only, minus some. The table has 2.5 million or so clones, approximately 92% seen once. Sequenced sample: naive CD4+ T cells sorted from blood. The receptors were sampled from a man between 18 and 29 years old in good health. CDR3s include the opening cysteine and the closing phenylalanine or tryptophan. Fields, in order: V gene, J gene, clone size, CDR3 protein. Clone size appears in some rows only: once, few, many, or a class for an expanded clone.

>TRBV9|TRBJ2-4|NA
CASSVGDGIAKNIQYF
>TRBV27|TRBJ2-1|NA
CASSPISSYNEQFF
>TRBV2|TRBJ2-7|NA
CASSDRDFSHEQYF
>TRBV11-2|TRBJ2-7|NA
CASSLLKGVTGEQYF
>TRBV30|TRBJ2-5|NA
CAWSAPNQETQYF
>TRBV5-4|TRBJ2-3|NA
CASSPNTDTQYF
>TRBV5-4|TRBJ1-1|few
CASILIFGNTEAFF
>TRBV18|TRBJ1-6|NA
CASKTGGYNSPLHF
>TRBV7-8|TRBJ1-3|NA
CASSLWTGDSGNTIYF
>TRBV2|TRBJ2-7|few
CASSEAPEQYF
>TRBV2|TRBJ2-3|NA
CASRYRTSTDTQYF
>TRBV2|TRBJ1-3|NA
CASRGMSSGNTIYF
>TRBV9|TRBJ1-5|few
CASSAGLVEQPQHF
>TRBV5-5|TRBJ1-6|NA
CASSLTGNSPLHF
>TRBV7-9|TRBJ1-5|NA
CASSLGGVGLNQPQHF
>TRBV11-2|TRBJ1-6|NA
CASSLDPTGTGVTSPLHF
>TRBV2|TRBJ2-3|NA
CARRAGDTQYF
>TRBV2|TRBJ2-4|NA
CASSVWGSLAKNIQYF